Listed here are 15 T cell receptor beta chains from one sample, sequenced in a study of early T cells in non-severe SARS-CoV-2 infection. TCRdb re-called the 5' RACE reads with MiXCR, one entry per CDR3 protein. The sample yields about 48,000 distinct CDR3 sequences, approximately 9.4% seen once. Sequencing input: whole blood. The origin of the receptors is an adult who was a healthcare worker with PCR-confirmed SARS-CoV-2 infection or an uninfected control (not recorded which).

There are many counts of this clonotype. This chain connects TRBV7-6 to TRBJ1-2; D call uncertain. V lost 2 bases and J 4 bases, leaving 8 bases between the germline ends. Germline V lookup: CDR1 SGHVS, CDR2 FNYEAQ. CDR3 length: 13 residues. In nucleotides, the CDR3 is TGTGCCAGCAGCTTAAACGGCCTCTATGGCTACACCTTC. Protein sequence: CASSLNGLYGYTF.

This clonotype was seen repeatedly, ten times or more. The chain has TRBV6-1 and TRBJ2-5; D is undetermined. The ends were cut back, 2 bases at V and 1 base at J, with 8 bases in the middle. This CDR3 comprises 14 residues. CDR1 is MNHNS, CDR2 SASEGT, per germline. The CDR3 protein is CASSELGSQETQYF. The DNA for the CDR3 is TGTGCCAGCAGTGAATTAGGTTCCCAAGAGACCCAGTACTTC.

The chain joins TRBV27 to TRBJ2-4; D is possibly TRBD1 (6 bases). V lost 5 bases and J 0 bases, leaving 20 bases between the germline ends. CDR3 length: 18 amino acids. CDR1 and CDR2 (germline): MNHEY, SMNVEV (reference sequence). CDR3 nucleotide sequence: TGTGCCAGCAGTACCACCGAGGGACAAGTACTAGCCAAAAACATTCAGTACTTC. Amino acids: CASSTTEGQVLAKNIQYF.

This clonotype appeared a few times. V usage is TRBV4-1 and J usage is TRBJ2-2; 11 bases fit TRBD2. Trimming at V came to 4 bases and at J to 8 bases, leaving 6 bases not matched to a gene. Germline-derived CDR1 and CDR2 are MGHRA and YSYEKL. This CDR3 spans 15 amino acids. The CDR3, as DNA: TGCGCCAGCAGCCTCAGTAGCGGGAGGGCGGGGGAGCTGTTTTTT. This codes for CASSLSSGRAGELFF.

This chain links TRBV6-1 with TRBJ2-1, with no clear D. V dropped 8 bases and J dropped 1 base, with 15 bases sitting between them. The germline V gene has CDR1 MNHNS and CDR2 SASEGT. CDR3 length: 15 amino acids. CDR3 protein: CASGPPEWSYNEQFF. CDR3 DNA: TGTGCCAGCGGTCCCCCGGAGTGGTCCTACAATGAGCAGTTCTTC.

There are a few counts of this clonotype. The V call is TRBV20-1, the J call TRBJ2-1; D is ambiguous. The germline gives CDR1 DFQATT, CDR2 SNEGSKA (reference sequence). The CDR3 is made up of 12 amino acids. V shed 6 bases and J shed 7 bases, with 13 bases lying between them. The CDR3 loop is CSAHGRVNEQFF. In nucleotides, the CDR3 is TGCAGTGCCCACGGTAGGGTGAATGAGCAGTTCTTC.

The rearrangement uses TRBV12-3 or TRBV12-4 and TRBJ1-1; D uncertain. Trimming took 7 bases from V and 6 from J, leaving 12 bases between them. This CDR3 is built from 12 residues. As DNA, the CDR3 is TGTGCCAGCACCATCGGACGGGCTGAAGCTTTCTTT. Translated: CASTIGRAEAFF.

This clonotype was counted many times. V gene TRBV19 combines with J gene TRBJ2-7; D is unclear. Germline CDR1 and CDR2: LNHDA and SQIVND (reference sequence). The CDR3 is made up of 13 amino acids. Trimming cost V 4 bases and J 3 bases, with 10 bases left between them. CDR3 amino acids: CASSTGGYYEQYF. The CDR3 bases are TGTGCCAGTAGTACCGGCGGATACTACGAGCAGTACTTC.

The chain recombines TRBV7-2 with TRBJ2-1; 8 nucleotides align to TRBD2. Per germline, CDR1 SGHTA and CDR2 FQGNSA. There are 14 residues in the CDR3. V trimming: 4 bases; J trimming: 16 bases; junction bases outside the gene matches: 15. In DNA, the CDR3 is TGTGCCAGCAGCTCCCCTATGGGGCGGGAGGCATTCTTCTTC. Protein: CASSSPMGREAFFF.

The chain recombines TRBV29-1 with TRBJ2-1; 7 bases fit TRBD2. The trim removed 3 bases at V and 5 bases at J, leaving 7 bases unmatched. Looked up from germline, CDR1 is SQVTM and CDR2 is ANQGSEA. The CDR3 runs 14 residues. The CDR3 nucleotides are TGCAGCGTTGACCCCCTCACTAGCGACAATGAGCAGTTCTTC. It codes for CSVDPLTSDNEQFF.

At least ten counts were recorded for this clonotype. The CDR3 nucleotides read TGCGCCAGCAGCTTGGGGCCAGATTACGAGCAGTACTTC. It encodes CASSLGPDYEQYF. The V call is TRBV5-1, the J call TRBJ2-7; unclear D gene. V lost 0 bases to trimming and J lost 4 bases, with 8 bases between them. CDR3 size: 13 residues. Germline CDR1 and CDR2: SGHRS and YFSETQ.

This rearrangement joins TRBV2 to TRBJ2-3; TRBD2 matches at 10 bases. Looked up from germline, CDR1 is SNHLY and CDR2 is FYNNEI. The CDR3 is 15 amino acids. Germline trimming cut 6 bases from V and 4 bases from J; bases unmatched to any gene: 7. CDR3 sequence: CASSGLAGVADTQYF. The CDR3, as DNA: TGTGCCAGCAGCGGCCTAGCGGGAGTCGCAGATACGCAGTATTTT.

This clonotype has ten or more counts. The V call is TRBV5-1, the J call TRBJ1-2, with TRBD1 matching over 7 bases. Trimming cost V 6 bases and J 8 bases; bases outside gene matches: 19. CDR1 and CDR2 (germline): SGHRS, YFSETQ. This CDR3 is built from 16 residues. CDR3: CASTPIPTGEGTGYTF. CDR3 sequence (DNA): TGCGCCAGCACCCCGATCCCAACAGGGGAGGGAACGGGCTACACCTTC.

This clonotype appeared many times. This CDR3 reads CASSLVAGFTDTQYF. The CDR3 DNA reads as TGTGCCAGCAGCTTAGTCGCGGGGTTCACAGATACGCAGTATTTT. The V gene is TRBV7-2, the J gene TRBJ2-3; a weak D match, TRBD2 (6 bases). Trimming shortened V by 1 base and J by 2 bases, and 10 bases separated the two germline ends. The CDR3 consists of 15 residues. The germline V gene has CDR1 SGHTA and CDR2 FQGNSA.

Many counts were recorded for this clonotype. This chain connects TRBV7-2 to TRBJ2-4; tentative D call: TRBD1 (5 bases). V lost 5 bases, J lost 4 bases, and 9 bases lay in between. Per germline, CDR1 SGHTA and CDR2 FQGNSA. The CDR3 totals 13 residues. The CDR3 region has the DNA TGTGCCAGCAGCATCCAGGGTAAAAACATTCAGTACTTC. This sequence encodes CASSIQGKNIQYF.